The T cell receptor (beta chain) under discussion was sequenced for a study of radiation and T cells in renal cell carcinoma (dated by TCRdb to the early 2020s). For the wider study: In total, roughly 53 samples underwent TCR beta sequencing: approximately 25 tumors plus 27 peripheral blood samples. The last blood draw happened 4 weeks after radiation, timed to coincide with nephrectomy. Across all 50 or so samples, under 5,000,000 unique CDR3 nucleotide sequences encoding 2 million to 3 million unique CDR3 amino acid sequences were identified.

The time point label for this specimen denotes: blood 4 weeks post-SBRT, at nephrectomy. The treatment or condition label, as the study defines it: 15 Gy SBRT to primary tumor, nephrectomy 4 weeks later. The samples were drawn from a clinical trial, where primary renal cell carcinomas were treated with 15 Gy of stereotactic body radiation therapy and then removed by nephrectomy 4 weeks afterward. Serial peripheral blood from radiation-treated patients was sampled at baseline, 2 weeks and 4 weeks after SBRT to track tumor-enriched clonotypes. Renal cell carcinoma with clear cell pathology was present in all patients. The QIAamp DNA Blood Mini Kit (Qiagen) was used to prepare genomic DNA for TCR sequencing. The analyses included just those samples that passed every quality control check. Points the paper makes about the study in general: Tracking of blood repertoire dynamics stopped at roughly 4 weeks after treatment, with no follow-up past that point. No pretreatment tumor biopsies were available, so the baseline intratumoral presence of clonotypes could not be determined. Because the trial had a single-armed design, the trial could not examine how radiation dose or scheduling affected the TCR repertoire. In blood, the top tumor clonotypes increased between baseline and 2 weeks post-radiation and then shrank by 4 weeks, which suggests that tumor-resident clones expanded only transiently.

Comments on this clone: Its antigen remains unidentified. One base away there is no much larger clone; base qualities are not given.

TCR beta libraries were generated from genomic DNA with the immunoSEQ kit, following the manufacturer's recommendations. To prepare libraries, a first multiplex PCR with proprietary primers was run, followed by a second PCR that added unique barcodes, and a bead cleanup was done after each round. Each sample batch included a kit-provided positive control reaction and a negative control reaction. The final libraries were assessed on an Agilent 4200 TapeStation D1000 ScreenTape, pooled by volume, and quantified by qPCR. Sequencing was performed on an Illumina NextSeq500 using a MidOutput 150-cycle cartridge, with 156 Read1 cycles, 15 Index1 cycles, and the kit custom primers. The pooled library was loaded at around 1 pM, and approximately 20% PhiX control was spiked in. In the paper's pipeline: Vendor-processed data were analyzed in R, and a clonotype was defined as all T cells sharing the same CDR3 nucleotide sequence. In the clone abundance analyses, frequencies in each sample were normalized to that sample's 10,000 most abundant clones. Public T cell clones, which averaged fewer than five per sample, were removed prior to analysis. Tumor-enriched clonotypes and baseline blood-enriched clonotypes were defined as those with an abundance difference of at least 32-fold between compartments. A beta-binomial differential abundance model was used to identify clonotypes that were expanded or contracted between blood time points. Tumor-blood repertoire similarity was measured with the Baroni-Urbani and Buser coefficient, and groups were compared using two-tailed Wilcoxon tests in R. TCRdb mirrors the immuneACCESS table, restricted to in-frame sequences. Some clones are absent from its copies; in checked studies, under half trace to an unresolved V gene, and the reason for the others is unknown. V and J calls and clone size come straight from that table; D and trimming were deduced from the DNA. This sample comprises about 170,000 clones, around 89% of them detected only once. The ten most abundant clones make up 11% of the sample.

The input for sequencing was blood, taken from a patient whose treatment included radiotherapy and nephrectomy. This TCR was recovered from a woman aged 45 to 65 with renal cell carcinoma.

The DNA is TGTGCCAGCAGTTACTCACGGGGCTCACCCCTCCACTTT. This sequence encodes CASSYSRGSPLHF. The chain links TRBV6-5 with TRBJ1-6; TRBD1 is perhaps the D gene, given 5 matching bases. The V end loses 0 bases and the J end loses 10 bases, and a stretch of 7 bases separates them. The germline V gene sets CDR1 to MNHEY and CDR2 to SVGAGI. The CDR3 numbers 13 residues from cysteine through phenylalanine. Left in the record is the CDR3 DNA by itself, 39 bases read in frame from the first base.